The 23 T cell receptor beta chains below come from one sample, sequenced in a study of human CD8 memory T cell subsets. Libraries for TCR beta were constructed using UMI-labeled 5' RACE. One entry per CDR3 protein results from TCRdb running MiXCR on the 5' RACE reads. The data hold about 7,900 distinct CDR3 sequences, with roughly 3.9% observed a single time. The sample was CD8+ T cells from PBMCs. Receptors originate from a human donor in good health.

Ten or more counts support this clonotype. This chain joins TRBV27 and TRBJ1-5; no clear D. The V gene's germline CDR1 is MNHEY and CDR2 SMNVEV (reference sequence). V was pared by 9 bases and J by 3 bases, with 15 bases between. CDR3 length: 14 amino acids. The CDR3 DNA follows: TGTGCCAGTCGAGGATCTGTGATCAATCAGCCCCAGCATTTT. Translated: CASRGSVINQPQHF.

The sample holds one count of this clonotype. The rearrangement links TRBV27 to TRBJ1-1; weak D call: TRBD1 (6 bases). The CDR3 runs to 14 residues. Germline V gene lookup returns CDR1 MNHEY and CDR2 SMNVEV (reference sequence). V dropped 0 bases and J dropped 5 bases, with 10 bases sitting between them. Here the CDR3 reads CASSLSGAGTEAFF. CDR3 sequence (DNA): TGTGCCAGCAGTTTATCGGGGGCTGGAACTGAAGCTTTCTTT.

This clonotype was picked up a small number of times. This chain links TRBV5-5 with TRBJ1-1, with D unresolved. The CDR3 is 16 residues long. Trimming stripped 4 bases from V and 3 bases from J, with 19 bases between. Looked up from germline, CDR1 is SGHKS and CDR2 is YYEKEE (reference sequence). CDR3 in amino acids: CASSADGRLGYTEAFF. The CDR3 nucleotides read TGTGCCAGCAGCGCGGACGGGCGGTTGGGGTACACTGAAGCTTTCTTT.

This clonotype was recorded many times. V gene TRBV27 combines with J gene TRBJ1-2, with D maybe TRBD1 (5 bases). CDR1 is MNHEY, CDR2 SMNVEV, per germline (reference sequence). The CDR3 extends over 14 amino acids. V lost 1 base to trimming and J lost 3 bases, with 9 bases between them. The CDR3 spells CASSLYGADYGYTF. Here the CDR3 DNA reads TGTGCCAGCAGTTTATACGGGGCGGACTATGGCTACACCTTC.

There are many counts of this clonotype. The J gene is TRBJ1-4, the V gene TRBV28, with 8 bases that match TRBD1. The CDR3 covers 18 residues. V gave up 1 base and J gave up 0 bases; unmatched junction bases: 7. Germline V lookup: CDR1 MDHEN, CDR2 SYDVKM. The CDR3 spells CASSLSKDRDTTNEKLFF. The CDR3 DNA sequence: TGTGCCAGCAGTTTATCCAAGGACAGGGATACAACTAATGAAAAACTGTTTTTT.

This clonotype has more than one count but fewer than ten. The chain employs TRBV28 and TRBJ1-1; tentatively, D is TRBD1 (5 bases). The germline V and J ends were trimmed by 2 bases and 0 bases, with 16 bases remaining between them. The CDR3 extends over 17 amino acids. Germline assignment: CDR1 MDHEN and CDR2 SYDVKM. CDR3 bases: TGTGCCAGCAGTTTAACCGGGGCGACGATCATGAACACTGAAGCTTTCTTT. Translating gives CASSLTGATIMNTEAFF.

This clonotype was observed at least ten times. This chain joins TRBV7-2 and TRBJ2-7; TRBD2 matches at 13 bases. Trimming took 5 bases from V and 4 from J; bases not matched to a gene: 14. This CDR3 region has 18 residues. Per germline, CDR1 SGHTA and CDR2 FQGNSA. The chain's CDR3 is CASSALTSGGARAYEQYF. In DNA, the CDR3 is TGTGCCAGCAGCGCCCTCACTAGCGGGGGGGCCAGGGCATACGAGCAGTACTTC.

This clonotype was seen ten or more times. The chain couples TRBV7-9 to TRBJ1-2; the D is unclear. The CDR3 is made up of 20 amino acids. V was cut by 5 bases and J by 1 base, with 29 bases left in between. Germline V gene data show CDR1 as SEHNR and CDR2 as FQNEAQ (reference sequence). The CDR3 loop reads CASSPRVVSKIHIDNYGYTF. In DNA form, the CDR3 reads TGTGCCAGCAGCCCCCGGGTCGTTTCAAAGATACATATTGATAACTATGGCTACACCTTC.

The chain couples TRBV13 to TRBJ2-7; maybe TRBD1 (5 bases). Germline V gene lookup returns CDR1 PRHDT and CDR2 FYEKMQ (reference sequence). This CDR3 is built from 15 residues. V was pared by 0 bases and J by 2 bases, with 11 bases between. CDR3: CASSLGRAGTYEQYF. CDR3 sequence (DNA): TGTGCCAGCAGCTTAGGCCGGGCAGGGACCTACGAGCAGTACTTC.

This clonotype was recorded many times. The chain employs TRBV12-3 or TRBV12-4 and TRBJ2-6, with D tentatively TRBD2 (6 bases). The CDR3 contains 16 residues. V gave up 5 bases and J gave up 0 bases, with 11 bases separating them. The CDR3 loop is CASSTRRVSGANVLTF. As DNA, the CDR3 is TGTGCCAGCAGTACCCGGAGGGTCTCTGGGGCCAACGTCCTGACTTTC.

The rearrangement uses TRBV3-1 and TRBJ2-7; a weak D match, TRBD1 (5 bases). Germline CDR1 is LGHDT and CDR2 is YNNKEL (reference sequence). Trimming took off 4 bases at V and 2 bases at J, with 15 bases between the two ends. CDR3 length equals 15 residues. The CDR3 DNA reads as TGTGCCAGCAGCCTGTCCATCAGGGCCCCCTACGAGCAGTACTTC. This translates into CASSLSIRAPYEQYF.

This clonotype was observed a few times. CDR3 in DNA: TGTGCCAGCAGGGGGGCTAGGACTGGACTCTCTAGCACAGATACGCAGTATTTT. Encoded protein: CASRGARTGLSSTDTQYF. The chain has TRBV28 and TRBJ2-3, with a tentative D call TRBD1 (6 bases). Germline values: CDR1 MDHEN, CDR2 SYDVKM. This CDR3 has 18 amino acids. V lost 6 bases, J lost 0 bases, and 22 bases lay in between.

This clonotype was recorded many times. This chain uses TRBV28 with TRBJ2-3, with 10 bases identical to TRBD2. The CDR3 contains 16 residues. The V segment lost 6 bases and the J segment 1 base; nucleotides outside the gene matches: 7. From germline, CDR1 is MDHEN and CDR2 SYDVKM. The CDR3 protein is CASSRGLARGTDTQYF. The CDR3 coding sequence is TGTGCCAGCAGCCGGGGACTAGCGAGAGGCACAGATACGCAGTATTTT.

This rearrangement joins TRBV28 to TRBJ2-3; tentative D call: TRBD2 (6 bases). V was shortened by 4 bases and J by 3 bases, with 14 bases between the two germline ends. Per the germline V gene, CDR1 is MDHEN and CDR2 is SYDVKM. The length of the CDR3 is 15 residues. Here the CDR3 DNA reads TGTGCCAGCAGTTCTGGTAGCGGAGCAACAGATACGCAGTATTTT. It encodes CASSSGSGATDTQYF.

This clonotype was seen repeatedly, ten times or more. This sequence joins TRBV7-9 and TRBJ2-5; 7 bases are a match to TRBD1. The junction had 5 bases not matched to a gene; V was cut back by 7 bases and J by 3 bases. CDR1 SEHNR and CDR2 FQNEAQ come from the germline V gene (reference sequence). This CDR3 contains 13 residues. CDR3 nucleotide sequence: TGTGCCAGCAAATTAACAGGGGAAGAGACCCAGTACTTC. Its protein product is CASKLTGEETQYF.

This sequence joins TRBV30 and TRBJ2-7; the D call may be TRBD1 or TRBD2 (5 bases each). V dropped 5 bases and J dropped 1 base, with 15 bases sitting between them. The germline CDR1 and CDR2 sequences are GTSNPN and SVGIG (reference sequence). The CDR3 extends over 14 amino acids. CDR3 DNA: TGTGCCTGGGCCTTGGGGGATGGGTCCTACGAGCAGTACTTC. Translation gives CAWALGDGSYEQYF.

Ten or more counts support this clonotype. This chain connects TRBV28 to TRBJ2-7; D is possibly TRBD1 or TRBD2 (6 bases each). The germline V gene has CDR1 MDHEN and CDR2 SYDVKM. This CDR3 is 16 amino acids long. V lost 5 bases and J 0 bases, leaving 17 bases between the germline ends. As DNA, the CDR3 is TGTGCCAGCAGTGACGCGGGACACAGTAGCTCCTACGAGCAGTACTTC. Amino acids: CASSDAGHSSSYEQYF.

This clonotype was detected a few times. A much larger clone sits a single nucleotide away, making a read error possible. The chain combines TRBV30 with TRBJ2-7; D is uncertain. CDR1 and CDR2 from the germline V gene are GTSNPN and SVGIG (reference sequence). This CDR3 region has 14 residues. This CDR3 reads CAWSVKGNPYEQSF. The CDR3 DNA reads TGTGCCTGGAGTGTTAAAGGAAATCCCTACGAGCAGTCCTTC.

This clonotype was detected only once. The junction departs from germline at one end; a sequencing error may be responsible. The rearrangement uses TRBV12-3 or TRBV12-4 and TRBJ2-2, with 7 bases fitting TRBD2. The CDR3 extends over 15 amino acids. The CDR3 DNA reads TGTGCCAACGGGAGGACCTCAGGTCTGGCCGGGGGGCTGTTTTTT. It encodes CANGRTSGLAGGLFF.

In its sample, this clonotype was seen many times. This chain connects TRBV4-3 to TRBJ1-3; the D gene is possibly TRBD1 (5 bases). This CDR3 is 20 amino acids long. The germline CDR1 and CDR2 sequences are LGHNA and YSLEER. V was pared by 0 bases and J by 0 bases, with 21 bases between. CDR3 amino acids: CASSQDIWDGYSSSGNTIYF. CDR3 sequence (DNA): TGCGCCAGCAGCCAAGATATTTGGGACGGGTACTCCAGCTCTGGAAACACCATATATTTT.

This clonotype was seen at least ten times. The chain combines TRBV12-3 or TRBV12-4 with TRBJ1-2; unclear D gene. Trimming took off 3 bases at V and 2 bases at J, with 7 bases between the two ends. The CDR3 runs to 13 residues. CDR3 sequence: CASSFGRNYGYTF. The CDR3 nucleotides are TGTGCCAGCAGTTTCGGACGGAACTATGGCTACACCTTC.

This clonotype was observed a handful of times. V is TRBV7-6 and J is TRBJ2-1; no firm D call. The V end was cut by 5 bases, the J end by 4 bases, with 6 bases between. The germline V gene has CDR1 SGHVS and CDR2 FNYEAQ. The CDR3 has 12 amino acids. CDR3 DNA sequence: TGTGCCAGCAGCCCCCGTTACAATGAGCAGTTCTTC. It is translated as CASSPRYNEQFF.

This clonotype appeared many times. V is TRBV18 and J is TRBJ1-2, with D unclear. Trimming cost V 0 bases and J 0 bases, with 11 bases left between them. The CDR3 totals 16 residues. The germline CDR1 and CDR2 sequences are KGHSH and LQKENI. The CDR3 reads CASSPPRPVANYGYTF. The CDR3 DNA follows: TGTGCCAGCTCACCACCGAGGCCGGTAGCTAACTATGGCTACACCTTC.